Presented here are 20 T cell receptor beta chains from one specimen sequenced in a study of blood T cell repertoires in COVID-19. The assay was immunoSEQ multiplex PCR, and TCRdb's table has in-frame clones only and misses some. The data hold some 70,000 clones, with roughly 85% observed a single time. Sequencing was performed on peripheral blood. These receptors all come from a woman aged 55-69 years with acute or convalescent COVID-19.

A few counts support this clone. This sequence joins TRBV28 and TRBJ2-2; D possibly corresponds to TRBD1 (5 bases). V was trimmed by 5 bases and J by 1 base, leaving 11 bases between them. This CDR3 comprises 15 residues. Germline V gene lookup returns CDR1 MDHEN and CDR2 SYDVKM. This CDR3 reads CASSARVMNTGELFF. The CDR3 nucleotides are TGTGCCAGCAGTGCCAGGGTTATGAACACCGGGGAGCTGTTTTTT.

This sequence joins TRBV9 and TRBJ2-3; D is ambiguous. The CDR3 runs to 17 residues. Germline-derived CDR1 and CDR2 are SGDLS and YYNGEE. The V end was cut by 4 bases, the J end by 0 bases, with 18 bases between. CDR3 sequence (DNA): TGTGCCAGCAGCAAGACACTTCAGGCCGGTAGCACAGATACGCAGTATTTT. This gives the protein CASSKTLQAGSTDTQYF. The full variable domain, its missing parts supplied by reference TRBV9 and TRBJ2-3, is DSGVTQTPKHLITATGQRVTLRCSPRSGDLSVYWYQQSLDQGLQFLIQYYNGEERAKGNILERFSAQQFPDLHSELNLSSLELGDSALYFCASSKTLQAGSTDTQYFGPGTRLTVL.

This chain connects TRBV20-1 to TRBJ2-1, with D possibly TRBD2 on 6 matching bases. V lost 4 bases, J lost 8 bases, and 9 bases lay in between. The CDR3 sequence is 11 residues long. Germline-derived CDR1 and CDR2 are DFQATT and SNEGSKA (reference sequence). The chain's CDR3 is CSAKTSHEQFF. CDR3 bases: TGCAGTGCTAAGACTAGTCATGAGCAGTTCTTC.

This chain's CDR3 is CASSQDCTRDLLQPQHF. In DNA, the CDR3 is TGTGCCAGCAGCCAAGACTGTACCCGGGACTTACTTCAGCCCCAGCATTTT. The chain links TRBV3-1 (or the pseudogene TRBV3-2) to TRBJ1-5; D perhaps matches TRBD1 (5 bases). V gave up 0 bases and J gave up 6 bases, with 18 bases separating them. This CDR3 has 17 residues. CDR1 is LGHDT, CDR2 YNNKEL, per germline (reference sequence).

The CDR3 is CASSFLPATDQDGYTF. In DNA form, the CDR3 reads TGCGCCAGCAGCTTCCTACCCGCGACAGACCAGGATGGCTACACCTTC. This chain links TRBV5-1 with TRBJ1-2; tentatively, D is TRBD1 (5 bases). Germline CDR1 and CDR2: SGHRS and YFSETQ. With 2 bases removed from V and 6 bases from J, the gap between germline ends came to 20 bases. The CDR3 runs 16 residues.

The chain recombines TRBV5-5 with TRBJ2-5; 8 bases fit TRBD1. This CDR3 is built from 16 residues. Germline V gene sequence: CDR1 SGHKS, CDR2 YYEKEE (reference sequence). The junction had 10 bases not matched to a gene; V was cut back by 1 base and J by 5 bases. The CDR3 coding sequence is TGTGCCAGCAGCTTGTATGGGGTGACAGGGGCGGAGACCCAGTACTTC. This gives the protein CASSLYGVTGAETQYF.

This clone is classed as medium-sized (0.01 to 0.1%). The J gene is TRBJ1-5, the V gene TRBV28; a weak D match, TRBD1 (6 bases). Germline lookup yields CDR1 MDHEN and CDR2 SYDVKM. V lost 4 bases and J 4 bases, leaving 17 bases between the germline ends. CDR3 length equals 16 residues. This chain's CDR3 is CASSSVGRGLNQPQHF. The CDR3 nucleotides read TGTGCCAGCAGTTCAGTGGGCAGGGGACTAAATCAGCCCCAGCATTTT.

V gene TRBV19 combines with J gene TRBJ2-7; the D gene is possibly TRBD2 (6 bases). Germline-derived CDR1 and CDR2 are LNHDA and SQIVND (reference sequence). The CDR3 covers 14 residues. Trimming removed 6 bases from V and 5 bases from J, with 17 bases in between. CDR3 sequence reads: CASRVKGGSDEQYF. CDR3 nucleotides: TGTGCCAGTAGGGTGAAGGGAGGAAGCGACGAGCAGTACTTC.

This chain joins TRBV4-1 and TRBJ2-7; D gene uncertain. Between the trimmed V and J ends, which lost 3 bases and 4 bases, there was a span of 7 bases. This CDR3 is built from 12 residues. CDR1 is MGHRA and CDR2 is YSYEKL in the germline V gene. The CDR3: CASSHPGYEQYF. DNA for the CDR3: TGCGCCAGCAGCCATCCCGGGTACGAGCAGTACTTC.

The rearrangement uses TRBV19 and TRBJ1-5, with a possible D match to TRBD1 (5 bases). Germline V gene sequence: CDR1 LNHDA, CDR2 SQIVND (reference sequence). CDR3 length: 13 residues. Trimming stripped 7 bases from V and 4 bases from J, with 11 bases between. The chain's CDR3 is CASTIAGNQPQHF. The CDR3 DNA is TGTGCCAGTACCATAGCAGGGAATCAGCCCCAGCATTTT.

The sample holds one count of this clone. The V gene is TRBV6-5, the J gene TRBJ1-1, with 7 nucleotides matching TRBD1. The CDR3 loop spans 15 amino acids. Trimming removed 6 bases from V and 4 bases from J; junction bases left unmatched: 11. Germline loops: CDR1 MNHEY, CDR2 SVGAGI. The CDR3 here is CASRPIRTGPTEAFF. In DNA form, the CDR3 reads TGTGCCAGCAGACCCATTAGGACAGGACCCACTGAAGCTTTCTTT.

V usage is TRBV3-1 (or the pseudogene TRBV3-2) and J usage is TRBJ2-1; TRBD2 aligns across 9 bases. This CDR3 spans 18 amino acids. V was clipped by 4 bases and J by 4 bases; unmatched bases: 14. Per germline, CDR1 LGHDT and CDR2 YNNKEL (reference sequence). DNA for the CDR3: TGTGCCAGCAGCCCACAAGATTTGAGAGCGGGGGGATACAATGAGCAGTTCTTC. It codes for CASSPQDLRAGGYNEQFF.

CDR3 region: CASSAGRTEAFF. The DNA for the CDR3 is TGTGCCAGCAGTGCAGGGCGGACTGAAGCTTTCTTT. The chain joins TRBV2 to TRBJ1-1, with D perhaps matching TRBD1 (5 bases). CDR3 length: 12 amino acids. Germline V gene sequence: CDR1 SNHLY, CDR2 FYNNEI. V lost 4 bases to trimming and J lost 5 bases, with 8 bases between them.

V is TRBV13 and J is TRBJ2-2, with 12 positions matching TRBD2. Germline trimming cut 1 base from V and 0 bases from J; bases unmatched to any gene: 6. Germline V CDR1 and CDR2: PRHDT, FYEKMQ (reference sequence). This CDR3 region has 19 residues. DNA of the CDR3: TGTGCCAGCAGCTTAGCTTCGCTAGCGGGGGGGTCGAACACCGGGGAGCTGTTTTTT. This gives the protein CASSLASLAGGSNTGELFF.

The CDR3 nucleotides read TGTGCCAGCAGTGACGGGACATCGAACACTGAAGCTTTCTTT. It translates to CASSDGTSNTEAFF. This rearrangement joins TRBV6-1 to TRBJ1-1; tentative D call: TRBD1 (6 bases). Germline lookup yields CDR1 MNHNS and CDR2 SASEGT. The CDR3 is 14 residues long. Trimming took 3 bases from V and 1 from J, leaving 9 bases between them.

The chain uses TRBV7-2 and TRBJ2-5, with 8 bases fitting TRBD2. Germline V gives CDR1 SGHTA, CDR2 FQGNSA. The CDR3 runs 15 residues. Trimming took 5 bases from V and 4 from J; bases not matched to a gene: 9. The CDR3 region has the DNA TGTGCCAGCAGCCCGCGGGGGGCGGAGAGAGAGACCCAGTACTTC. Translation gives CASSPRGAERETQYF.

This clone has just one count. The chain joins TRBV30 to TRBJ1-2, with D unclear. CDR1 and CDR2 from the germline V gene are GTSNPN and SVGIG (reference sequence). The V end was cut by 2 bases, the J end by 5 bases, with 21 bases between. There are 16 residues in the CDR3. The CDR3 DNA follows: TGTGCCTGGAGTCCTTCCGGTTCGGCGGCCGCGTATGGCTACACCTTC. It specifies CAWSPSGSAAAYGYTF.

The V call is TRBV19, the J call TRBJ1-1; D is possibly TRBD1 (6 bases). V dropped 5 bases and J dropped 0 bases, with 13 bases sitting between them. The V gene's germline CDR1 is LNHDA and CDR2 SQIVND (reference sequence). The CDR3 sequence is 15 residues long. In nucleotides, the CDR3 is TGTGCCAGTAGTTCAGCCGGGACATTGAACACTGAAGCTTTCTTT. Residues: CASSSAGTLNTEAFF.

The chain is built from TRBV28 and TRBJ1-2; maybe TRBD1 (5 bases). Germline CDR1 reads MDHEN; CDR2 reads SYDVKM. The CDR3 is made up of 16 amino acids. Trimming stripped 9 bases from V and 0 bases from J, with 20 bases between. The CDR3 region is CASLDHTRGANYGYTF. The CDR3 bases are TGTGCCAGTCTGGACCATACCCGGGGGGCTAACTATGGCTACACCTTC.

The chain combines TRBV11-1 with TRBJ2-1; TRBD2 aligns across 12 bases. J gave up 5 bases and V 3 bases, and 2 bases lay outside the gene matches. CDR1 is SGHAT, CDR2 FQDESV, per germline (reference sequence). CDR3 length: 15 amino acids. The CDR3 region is CASSLASGRDNEQFF. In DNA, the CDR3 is TGTGCCAGCAGCTTGGCTAGCGGGAGGGACAATGAGCAGTTCTTC.